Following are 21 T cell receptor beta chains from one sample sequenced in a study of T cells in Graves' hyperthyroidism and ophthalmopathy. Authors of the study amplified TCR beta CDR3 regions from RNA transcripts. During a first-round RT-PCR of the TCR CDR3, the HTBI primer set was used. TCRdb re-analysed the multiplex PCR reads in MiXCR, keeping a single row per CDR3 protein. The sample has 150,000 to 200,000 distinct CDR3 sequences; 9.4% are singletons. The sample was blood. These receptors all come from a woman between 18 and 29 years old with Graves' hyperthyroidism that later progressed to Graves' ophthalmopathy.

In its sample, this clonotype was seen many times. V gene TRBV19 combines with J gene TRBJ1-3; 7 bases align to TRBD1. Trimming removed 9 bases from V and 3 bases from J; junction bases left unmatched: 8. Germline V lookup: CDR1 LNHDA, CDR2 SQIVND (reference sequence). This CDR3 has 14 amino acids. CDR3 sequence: CASKTGFFGNTIYF. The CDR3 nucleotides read TGTGCCAGCAAGACAGGGTTTTTTGGAAACACCATATATTTT. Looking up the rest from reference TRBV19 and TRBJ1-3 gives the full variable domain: DGGITQSPKYLFRKEGQNVTLSCEQNLNHDAMYWYRQDPGQGLRLIYYSQIVNDFQKGDIAEGYSVSREKKESFPLTVTSAQKNPTAFYLCASKTGFFGNTIYFGEGSWLTVV.

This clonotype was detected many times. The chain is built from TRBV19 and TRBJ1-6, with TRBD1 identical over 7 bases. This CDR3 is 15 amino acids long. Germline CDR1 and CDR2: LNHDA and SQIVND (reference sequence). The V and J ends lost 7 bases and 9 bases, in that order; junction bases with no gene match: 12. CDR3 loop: CASTNSQGHGSPLHF. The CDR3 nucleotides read TGTGCCAGTACCAACTCACAGGGGCACGGTTCACCCCTCCACTTT.

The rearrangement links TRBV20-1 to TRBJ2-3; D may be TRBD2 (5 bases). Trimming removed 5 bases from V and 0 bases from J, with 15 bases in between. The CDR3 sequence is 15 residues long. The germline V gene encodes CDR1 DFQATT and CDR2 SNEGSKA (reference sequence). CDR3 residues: CSAGSRRGSTDTQYF. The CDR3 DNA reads TGCAGTGCTGGGTCGCGCCGGGGTAGCACAGATACGCAGTATTTT.

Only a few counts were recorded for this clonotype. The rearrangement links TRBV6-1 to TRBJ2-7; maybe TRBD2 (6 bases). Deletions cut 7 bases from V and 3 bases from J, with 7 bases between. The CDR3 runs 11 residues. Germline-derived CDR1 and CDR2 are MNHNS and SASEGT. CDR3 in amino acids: CASMRDYEQYF. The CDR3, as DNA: TGTGCCAGCATGCGGGACTACGAGCAGTACTTC.

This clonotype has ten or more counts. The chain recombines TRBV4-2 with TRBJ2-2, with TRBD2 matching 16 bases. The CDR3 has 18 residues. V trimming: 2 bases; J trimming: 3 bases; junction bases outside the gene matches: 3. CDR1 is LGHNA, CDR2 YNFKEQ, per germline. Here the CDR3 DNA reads TGTGCCAGCAGCCAATCCGGGACTAGCGGGGGGGACACCGGGGAGCTGTTTTTT. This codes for CASSQSGTSGGDTGELFF.

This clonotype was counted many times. CDR3 sequence reads: CASSTQDGGVRGYTF. DNA of the CDR3: TGTGCCAGCAGCACCCAGGATGGGGGGGTACGTGGCTACACCTTC. V and J are TRBV7-9 and TRBJ1-2, with a possible D match to TRBD1 (5 bases). Trimming removed 5 bases at V and 7 bases at J, with 20 bases between. CDR1 and CDR2 (germline): SEHNR, FQNEAQ (reference sequence). The CDR3 loop spans 15 amino acids. The variable domain in full, completed from reference TRBV7-9 and TRBJ1-2, reads DTGVSQNPRHKITKRGQNVTFRCDPISEHNRLYWYRQTLGQGPEFLTYFQNEAQLEKSRLLSDRFSAERPKGSFSTLEIQRTEQGDSAMYLCASSTQDGGVRGYTFGSGTRLTVV.

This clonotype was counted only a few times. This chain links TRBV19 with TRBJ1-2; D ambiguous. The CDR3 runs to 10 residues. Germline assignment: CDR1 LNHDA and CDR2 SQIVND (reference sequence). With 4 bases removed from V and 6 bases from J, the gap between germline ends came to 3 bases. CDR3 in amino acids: CASSRNGYTF. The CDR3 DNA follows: TGTGCCAGTAGTAGGAATGGCTACACCTTC.

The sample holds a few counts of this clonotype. DNA of the CDR3: TGTGCCAGCTCACCAACTAAAGAGACCCAGTACTTC. Protein sequence: CASSPTKETQYF. The chain carries TRBV18 and TRBJ2-5; D remains ambiguous. Germline V gene sequence: CDR1 KGHSH, CDR2 LQKENI. V was cut by 2 bases and J by 3 bases, with 4 bases left in between. The length of the CDR3 is 12 residues. Combining the CDR3 with reference TRBV18 and TRBJ2-5 gives the whole variable domain NAGVMQNPRHLVRRRGQEARLRCSPMKGHSHVYWYRQLPEEGLKFMVYLQKENIIDESGMPKERFSAEFPKEGPSILRIQQVVRGDSAAYFCASSPTKETQYFGPGTRLLVL.

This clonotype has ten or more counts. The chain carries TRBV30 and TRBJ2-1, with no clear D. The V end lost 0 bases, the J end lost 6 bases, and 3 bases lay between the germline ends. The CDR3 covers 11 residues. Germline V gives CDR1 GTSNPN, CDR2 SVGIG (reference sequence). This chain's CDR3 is CAWSVFNEQFF. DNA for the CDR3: TGTGCCTGGAGTGTATTCAATGAGCAGTTCTTC.

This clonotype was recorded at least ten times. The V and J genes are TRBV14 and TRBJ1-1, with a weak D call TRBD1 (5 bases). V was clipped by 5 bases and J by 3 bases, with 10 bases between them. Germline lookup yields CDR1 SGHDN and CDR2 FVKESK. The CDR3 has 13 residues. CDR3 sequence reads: CASSWGYYTEAFF. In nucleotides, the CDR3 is TGTGCCAGCAGCTGGGGGTATTACACTGAAGCTTTCTTT.

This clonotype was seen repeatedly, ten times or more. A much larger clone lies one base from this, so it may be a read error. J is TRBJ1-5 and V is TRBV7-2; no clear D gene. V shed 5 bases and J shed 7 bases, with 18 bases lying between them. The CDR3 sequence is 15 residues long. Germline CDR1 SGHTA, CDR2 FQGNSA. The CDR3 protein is CASSPRQEGGQPQHF. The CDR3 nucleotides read TGTGCCAGCAGCCCCCGGCAGGAGGGCGGGCAGCCCCAGCATTTT.

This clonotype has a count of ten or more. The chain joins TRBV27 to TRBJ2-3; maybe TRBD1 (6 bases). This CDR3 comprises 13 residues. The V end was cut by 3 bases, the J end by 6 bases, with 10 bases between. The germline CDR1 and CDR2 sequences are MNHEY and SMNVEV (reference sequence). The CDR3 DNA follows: TGTGCCAGCAGTTTCCTTACAGGGGATACGCAGTATTTT. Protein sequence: CASSFLTGDTQYF.

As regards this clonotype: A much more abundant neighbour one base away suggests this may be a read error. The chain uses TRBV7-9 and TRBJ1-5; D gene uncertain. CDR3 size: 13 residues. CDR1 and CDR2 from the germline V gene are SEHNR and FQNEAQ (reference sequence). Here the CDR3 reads CGSSLTPDQPQHF. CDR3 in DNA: TGTGGCAGCAGCTTAACGCCAGATCAACCCCAGCATTTT. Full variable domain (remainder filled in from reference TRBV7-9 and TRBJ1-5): DTGVSQNPRHKITKRGQNVTFRCDPISEHNRLYWYRQTLGQGPEFLTYFQNEAQLEKSRLLSDRFSAERPKGSFSTLEIQRTEQGDSAMYLCGSSLTPDQPQHFGDGTRLSIL.

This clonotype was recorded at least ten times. The CDR3 region has the DNA TGTGCCATAAGCAGTTTAGAAGGTTGGTGGACGGAGACGAACACCGGGGAGCTGTTTTTT. Amino acids: CAISSLEGWWTETNTGELFF. The chain is built from TRBV12-3 or TRBV12-4 and TRBJ2-2; no reliable D call. V was shortened by 10 bases and J by 0 bases, with 30 bases between the two germline ends. The CDR3 is 20 residues long.

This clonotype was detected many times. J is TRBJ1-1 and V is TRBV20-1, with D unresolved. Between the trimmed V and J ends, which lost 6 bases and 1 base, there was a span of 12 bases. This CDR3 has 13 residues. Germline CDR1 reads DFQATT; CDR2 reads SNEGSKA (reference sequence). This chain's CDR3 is CSATWVANTEAFF. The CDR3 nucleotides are TGCAGTGCCACTTGGGTGGCGAACACTGAAGCTTTCTTT.

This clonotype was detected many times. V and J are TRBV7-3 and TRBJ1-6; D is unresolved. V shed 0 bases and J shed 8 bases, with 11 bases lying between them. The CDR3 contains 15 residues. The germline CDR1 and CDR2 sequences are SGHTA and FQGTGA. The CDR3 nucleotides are TGTGCCAGCAGCTTAACGGGCAGCAAAGATTCACCCCTCCACTTT. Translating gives CASSLTGSKDSPLHF.

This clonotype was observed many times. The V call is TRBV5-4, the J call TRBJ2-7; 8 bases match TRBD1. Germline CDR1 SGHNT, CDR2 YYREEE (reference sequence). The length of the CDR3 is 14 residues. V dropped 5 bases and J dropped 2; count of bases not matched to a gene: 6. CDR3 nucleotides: TGTGCCAGCAGATCCGACAGGGGCGCCTACGAGCAGTACTTC. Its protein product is CASRSDRGAYEQYF.

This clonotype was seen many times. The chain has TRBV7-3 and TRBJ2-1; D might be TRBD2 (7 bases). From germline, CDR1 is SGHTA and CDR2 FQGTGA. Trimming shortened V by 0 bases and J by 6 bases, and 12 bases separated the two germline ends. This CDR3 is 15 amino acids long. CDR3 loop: CASSLTRGGGNEQFF. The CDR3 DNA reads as TGTGCCAGCAGCTTAACTAGGGGGGGGGGCAATGAGCAGTTCTTC.

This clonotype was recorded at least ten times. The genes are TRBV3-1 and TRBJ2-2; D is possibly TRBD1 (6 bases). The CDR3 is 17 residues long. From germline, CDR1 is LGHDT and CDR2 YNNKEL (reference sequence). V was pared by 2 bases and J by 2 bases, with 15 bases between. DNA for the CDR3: TGTGCCAGCAGCCAACAATTCAAACAGGGTAACACCGGGGAGCTGTTTTTT. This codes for CASSQQFKQGNTGELFF.

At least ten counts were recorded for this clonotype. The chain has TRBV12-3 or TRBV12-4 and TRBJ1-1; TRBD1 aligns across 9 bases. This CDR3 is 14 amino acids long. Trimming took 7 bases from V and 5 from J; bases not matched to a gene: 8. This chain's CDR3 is CASTPGQGRTEAFF. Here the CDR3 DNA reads TGTGCCAGCACCCCAGGACAGGGGAGAACTGAAGCTTTCTTT.

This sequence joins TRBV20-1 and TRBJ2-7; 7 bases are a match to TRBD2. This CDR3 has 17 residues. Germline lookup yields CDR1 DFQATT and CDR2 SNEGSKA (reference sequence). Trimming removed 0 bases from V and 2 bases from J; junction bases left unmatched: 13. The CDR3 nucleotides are TGCAGTGCTAGAGATCTCCCCTGGCAGGGACTAACCTACGAGCAGTACTTC. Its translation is CSARDLPWQGLTYEQYF.